Shown below are 26 T cell receptor beta chains from a single sample sequenced in a study of T cells in Graves' hyperthyroidism and ophthalmopathy. TCR beta CDR3 regions were amplified from RNA transcripts. An initial round of RT-PCR targeting the TCR CDR3 relied on the HTBI primer set. One entry per CDR3 protein results from TCRdb running MiXCR on the multiplex PCR reads. The data contain 550,000 to 850,000 distinct CDR3 sequences, around 19% of them seen just once; the ten biggest clones take up around 17%. Sequencing was performed on blood. The receptors here all came from a woman aged 45-65 years with Graves' hyperthyroidism that later progressed to Graves' ophthalmopathy.

This clonotype came up a few times. The chain recombines TRBV2 with TRBJ1-5; possible D gene TRBD1, 6 bases. The CDR3 is 15 residues long. The germline V gene has CDR1 SNHLY and CDR2 FYNNEI. The V gene lost 6 bases and the J gene lost 0 bases, with 12 bases spanning the gap. The CDR3 DNA is TGTGCCAGCAGAGGACAGACGTATAGCAATCAGCCCCAGCATTTT. Its translation: CASRGQTYSNQPQHF.

Of note for this clonotype: Possible read error: a much larger clone is one base away. The V and J genes are TRBV2 and TRBJ2-7; D uncertain. The CDR3 contains 14 residues. Germline V gene sequence: CDR1 SNHLY, CDR2 FYNNEI. As DNA, the CDR3 is TGTACCAGCAGAAACGACGGTAGCTCCTACGAGCAGTACTTC. This sequence encodes CTSRNDGSSYEQYF.

The chain uses TRBV5-6 and TRBJ1-5; a weak D match, TRBD1 (6 bases). With 4 bases removed from V and 1 base from J, the gap between germline ends came to 15 bases. The length of the CDR3 is 16 residues. The germline V gene has CDR1 SGHDT and CDR2 YYEEEE. CDR3 nucleotides: TGTGCCAGCAGCCCCAGACAGGCAAGCAGCAATCAGCCCCAGCATTTT. This codes for CASSPRQASSNQPQHF.

This clonotype was recorded many times. The gene calls are TRBV7-2 and TRBJ2-4, with D perhaps TRBD1 (6 bases). The CDR3 has 16 residues. In germline, CDR1 is SGHTA, CDR2 FQGNSA. Trimming removed 6 bases from V and 0 bases from J, with 15 bases in between. CDR3 protein: CASRQDSGLAKNIQYF. The DNA for the CDR3 is TGTGCCAGCAGACAGGACAGTGGATTAGCCAAAAACATTCAGTACTTC.

This clonotype was recorded many times. The gene calls are TRBV3-1 and TRBJ1-6; TRBD1 might be the D (6 bases). This CDR3 is built from 16 residues. Germline loops: CDR1 LGHDT, CDR2 YNNKEL (reference sequence). Trimming removed 3 bases at V and 4 bases at J, with 13 bases between. The CDR3: CASSQGTRRYNSPLHF. The CDR3 region has the DNA TGTGCCAGCAGCCAGGGGACACGCCGGTATAATTCACCCCTCCACTTT.

In this sample, this clonotype turned up a few times. V usage is TRBV29-1 and J usage is TRBJ2-5, with 10 bases aligning to TRBD2. Germline loops: CDR1 SQVTM, CDR2 ANQGSEA. The CDR3 is 15 amino acids. Trimming cost V 2 bases and J 5 bases; bases outside gene matches: 8. This CDR3 reads CSVELAGDQRETQYF. CDR3 DNA: TGCAGCGTTGAACTAGCGGGGGATCAACGGGAGACCCAGTACTTC. Full variable domain (outside the CDR3, taken from reference TRBV29-1 and TRBJ2-5): SAVISQKPSRDICQRGTSLTIQCQVDSQVTMMFWYRQQPGQSLTLIATANQGSEATYESGFVIDKFPISRPNLTFSTLTVSNMSPEDSSIYLCSVELAGDQRETQYFGPGTRLLVL.

The chain carries TRBV7-2 and TRBJ2-3, with 7 bases fitting TRBD2. The CDR3 consists of 13 residues. Germline loops: CDR1 SGHTA, CDR2 FQGNSA. V was clipped by 6 bases and J by 6 bases; unmatched bases: 6. CDR3 bases: TGTGCCAGCAGACCGGGGGGTCCGGATACGCAGTATTTT. This translates into CASRPGGPDTQYF.

This clonotype was counted many times. J is TRBJ2-5 and V is TRBV20-1; D assignment may be TRBD1 or TRBD2 (5 bases each). The CDR3 contains 12 residues. The ends were cut back, 0 bases at V and 7 bases at J, with 9 bases in the middle. Germline V lookup: CDR1 DFQATT, CDR2 SNEGSKA (reference sequence). CDR3 DNA: TGCAGTGCTAGAGATAGAGGGGCGACCCAGTACTTC. Encoded protein: CSARDRGATQYF.

A few counts support this clonotype. The V call is TRBV5-6, the J call TRBJ1-1, with D possibly matching TRBD1 (5 bases). The CDR3 spans 15 residues. The germline gives CDR1 SGHDT, CDR2 YYEEEE. V gave up 0 bases and J gave up 4 bases, with 13 bases separating them. The CDR3 reads CASSLGRGKGTEAFF. Written as DNA, the CDR3 is TGTGCCAGCAGCTTGGGTAGGGGAAAGGGCACTGAAGCTTTCTTT.

This clonotype has ten or more counts. The gene calls are TRBV2 and TRBJ1-6, with D unclear. The CDR3 is 13 residues long. The V and J ends lost 7 bases and 6 bases respectively, with 10 bases between them. The germline gives CDR1 SNHLY, CDR2 FYNNEI. The CDR3 nucleotides read TGTGCCAGCACAGAACGGGGTAATTCACCCCTCCACTTT. It encodes CASTERGNSPLHF.

This clonotype was detected only a few times. The V call is TRBV20-1, the J call TRBJ1-2; D might be TRBD1 (6 bases). This CDR3 spans 14 amino acids. Per germline, CDR1 DFQATT and CDR2 SNEGSKA (reference sequence). The germline V and J ends were trimmed by 0 bases and 4 bases, with 12 bases remaining between them. CDR3 residues: CSARDLQGAYGYTF. DNA for the CDR3: TGCAGTGCTAGAGATTTACAGGGTGCCTATGGCTACACCTTC.

This clonotype was counted a single time. The V gene is TRBV29-1, the J gene TRBJ2-5; possible D gene TRBD2, 5 bases. The CDR3 has 13 residues. CDR1 SQVTM and CDR2 ANQGSEA come from the germline V gene. V lost 4 bases and J lost 0, with 9 bases in between. CDR3 protein: CSVGSGYQETQYF. CDR3 nucleotides: TGCAGCGTTGGCTCGGGGTACCAAGAGACCCAGTACTTC.

This clonotype was counted between two and nine times. The chain has TRBV9 and TRBJ2-6; a weak D match, TRBD2 (6 bases). The CDR3 extends over 19 amino acids. The germline V and J ends were trimmed by 2 bases and 0 bases, with 18 bases remaining between them. Germline CDR1 and CDR2: SGDLS and YYNGEE. In nucleotides, the CDR3 is TGTGCCAGCAGCGTGCCGGGACTCGACTTACGCTCTGGGGCCAACGTCCTGACTTTC. Residues: CASSVPGLDLRSGANVLTF.

This clonotype appeared a single time. The CDR3 bases are TGCGCCAGCAGTGTAGGACAGGGTAACGGCTACACCTTC. It translates to CASSVGQGNGYTF. The chain links TRBV5-1 to TRBJ1-2, with TRBD1 matching 8 bases. The CDR3 length is 13 residues. Germline CDR1 SGHRS, CDR2 YFSETQ. V trimming: 5 bases; J trimming: 8 bases; junction bases outside the gene matches: 8.

The sample holds a few counts of this clonotype. The chain has TRBV6-1 and TRBJ2-6; 9 nucleotides align to TRBD1. The CDR3 length is 19 residues. The V segment lost 5 bases and the J segment 0 bases; nucleotides outside the gene matches: 11. Germline-derived CDR1 and CDR2 are MNHNS and SASEGT. The CDR3 DNA sequence: TGTGCCAGCAGTCCCTTGGGACGACAGGGGGACTCTGGGGCCAACGTCCTGACTTTC. Translating gives CASSPLGRQGDSGANVLTF.

This clonotype was recorded a few times. This chain joins TRBV7-9 and TRBJ2-7; a possible D gene is TRBD2 (6 bases). This CDR3 has 18 residues. Germline CDR1 SEHNR, CDR2 FQNEAQ (reference sequence). V was clipped by 4 bases and J by 2 bases, with 24 bases between them. Written as DNA, the CDR3 is TGTGCCAGCAGCTCCACGCCTACTAATGCAGCGGGCCCCTACGAGCAGTACTTC. It codes for CASSSTPTNAAGPYEQYF. Full variable domain (outside the CDR3, taken from reference TRBV7-9 and TRBJ2-7): DTGVSQNPRHKITKRGQNVTFRCDPISEHNRLYWYRQTLGQGPEFLTYFQNEAQLEKSRLLSDRFSAERPKGSFSTLEIQRTEQGDSAMYLCASSSTPTNAAGPYEQYFGPGTRLTVT.

This rearrangement joins TRBV6-5 to TRBJ2-3; TRBD2 aligns across 9 bases. From germline, CDR1 is MNHEY and CDR2 SVGAGI. Trimming at V came to 5 bases and at J to 1 base, leaving 7 bases not matched to a gene. The CDR3 length is 16 residues. Here the CDR3 reads CASSTVAGAGTDTQYF. CDR3 in DNA: TGTGCCAGCAGTACTGTAGCGGGGGCAGGCACAGATACGCAGTATTTT.

This clonotype was seen a few times. The genes are TRBV7-9 and TRBJ1-2, with TRBD1 matching over 9 bases. The CDR3 has 14 amino acids. After removal of 4 bases from V and 11 bases from J, the junction contained 11 bases not matched to a gene. Germline assignment: CDR1 SEHNR and CDR2 FQNEAQ (reference sequence). DNA for the CDR3: TGTGCCAGCAGCTCCCCGGGACAGGGTGCTAGATACACCTTC. It yields the protein CASSSPGQGARYTF.

This clonotype has just a few counts. CDR3 sequence: CASSYSGYADEQFF. The CDR3 DNA sequence: TGTGCCAGCAGTTACTCAGGCTACGCAGACGAGCAGTTCTTC. The gene calls are TRBV6-6 and TRBJ2-1; no definite D call. The CDR3 consists of 14 residues. The germline CDR1 and CDR2 sequences are MNHNY and SVGAGI (reference sequence). Deletions cut 0 bases from V and 10 bases from J, with 13 bases between.

J is TRBJ1-1 and V is TRBV4-2, with 8 bases aligning to TRBD1. Germline assignment: CDR1 LGHNA and CDR2 YNFKEQ. V shed 0 bases, J shed 4 bases, and the junction held 10 bases outside the gene matches. The CDR3 consists of 17 residues. CDR3 sequence: CASSQDSVRGRGTEAFF. CDR3 in DNA: TGTGCCAGCAGCCAAGACTCCGTCAGGGGGCGCGGCACTGAAGCTTTCTTT.

Note on this clonotype: This sequence may be a read error, since a much larger clone differs from it by one base. The CDR3 nucleotides are TGCAGTGCTAGAGATTGGAGACAGAAGAACACTGGAGCTTTCTTT. Translating gives CSARDWRQKNTGAFF. The chain has TRBV20-1 and TRBJ1-1; possibly TRBD1 for D (5 bases). This CDR3 spans 15 amino acids. Germline V gives CDR1 DFQATT, CDR2 SNEGSKA (reference sequence).

The chain combines TRBV7-9 with TRBJ2-3; a possible D gene is TRBD1 (5 bases). The CDR3 extends over 19 amino acids. Deletions cut 5 bases from V and 2 bases from J, with 26 bases between. Germline CDR1 and CDR2: SEHNR and FQNEAQ (reference sequence). The CDR3 nucleotides are TGTGCCAGCAGCCCGCCCCCTGTAGGGCAGGGTTTTAACACAGATACGCAGTATTTT. Protein: CASSPPPVGQGFNTDTQYF.

This clonotype was observed a handful of times. The gene calls are TRBV7-6 and TRBJ1-2, with 8 bases matching TRBD1. V lost 5 bases and J lost 4; bases outside the gene matches: 15. Germline loops: CDR1 SGHVS, CDR2 FNYEAQ. The CDR3 consists of 17 residues. The CDR3 region has the DNA TGTGCCAGCAGCCCCCAGGGGGCCATTGCTATGGGCTATGGCTACACCTTC. It encodes CASSPQGAIAMGYGYTF.

As for this clonotype: Here the CDR3 omits its conserved ending phenylalanine or tryptophan, so a read error is the likely source. The CDR3 protein is CASSLVNTEAFL. CDR3 coding DNA: TGTGCCAGCAGCTTAGTAAACACTGAAGCTTTCCTT. This chain links TRBV7-2 with TRBJ1-1; D is ambiguous. V lost 1 base and J lost 2, with 2 bases in between. This CDR3 comprises 12 residues. Per the germline V gene, CDR1 is SGHTA and CDR2 is FQGNSA.

This clonotype was counted at least ten times. V usage is TRBV15 and J usage is TRBJ2-5; 8 nucleotides line up with TRBD2. The CDR3 length is 17 residues. CDR1 and CDR2 (germline): LNHNV, YYDKDF (reference sequence). V was pared by 3 bases and J by 5 bases, with 14 bases of the junction left unmatched. This chain's CDR3 is CATSSDIPTSGWETQYF. CDR3 DNA sequence: TGTGCCACCAGCAGCGACATACCTACTAGCGGCTGGGAGACCCAGTACTTC.

This chain uses TRBV6-2 or TRBV6-3 with TRBJ1-5; D is uncertain. V dropped 0 bases and J dropped 3 bases, with 15 bases sitting between them. The V gene's germline CDR1 is MNHEY and CDR2 SVGEGT. The CDR3 totals 17 residues. The CDR3 is CASSYSSGVGDNQPQHF. The CDR3 nucleotides read TGTGCCAGCAGTTACTCGAGTGGAGTCGGGGACAATCAGCCCCAGCATTTT.